Sequencing of this T cell receptor beta chain was carried out in a study of T-cell reconstitution after alpha-beta-depleted transplantation in children. Study conclusions and caveats: It was reported that alpha-beta T cells came from several hundred expanded graft clones (about two months after transplant). One year post-transplant, T-cell counts and diversity were largely derived from T cells produced anew. At day 60, the high TCRbeta diversity found in some patients originated from recipient T cells and thymic progenitors that had survived.

A remark on this clonotype: What it binds is unknown.

The TCRbeta library was prepared with unique molecular identifiers. From the PCR reads, TCRdb called clonotypes with MiXCR, one entry per CDR3 protein. The sample contains approximately 230,000 distinct CDR3 sequences, roughly 23% of which appear only once. Germline CDR1 and CDR2: SNHLY and FYNNEI. The CDR3 has 15 amino acids. V was clipped by 4 bases and J by 3 bases, with 12 bases between them. The specimen was PBMCs, collected before TCRalphabeta/CD19-depleted stem cell transplant. This TCR was recovered from a girl aged 2-10 years with Fanconi anemia, due to receive a stem cell transplant. The chain links TRBV2 to TRBJ2-2; perhaps TRBD2 as D (6 bases). CDR3 amino acids: CASSATRGHTGELFF. CDR3 in DNA: TGTGCCAGCAGTGCTACGCGGGGACACACCGGGGAGCTGTTTTTT.